The 4 T cell receptor beta chains below were found in one sample sequenced in a study of blood T cells in healthy people across ages. The authors ran a second PCR of roughly 6 to 12 cycles using a sample-barcoded 5' primer and a J-beta primer mix. TCRdb reprocessed the 5' RACE reads via MiXCR and lists one record per CDR3 protein. This table has about 730,000 distinct CDR3 sequences, approximately 43% appearing once. Sequenced material: blood. These receptors were obtained from a woman in her sixties or seventies in good health.

V is TRBV5-1 and J is TRBJ2-1; D is uncertain. There are 16 residues in the CDR3. Trimming stripped 0 bases from V and 5 bases from J, with 15 bases between. CDR1 is SGHRS, CDR2 YFSETQ, per germline. In DNA form, the CDR3 reads TGCGCCAGCAGCTTGGCGGCCTTATTACCTGACAATGAGCAGTTCTTC. It encodes CASSLAALLPDNEQFF.

This clonotype showed up just once. Written as DNA, the CDR3 is TGTGCCAGCAGTTTAGTACAGAACTACGAGCAGTACTTC. It specifies CASSLVQNYEQYF. The V gene is TRBV12-3 or TRBV12-4, the J gene TRBJ2-7; D not resolved. V lost 1 base and J 3 bases, leaving 7 bases between the germline ends. The CDR3 runs 13 residues.

This clonotype has a handful of counts. This chain uses TRBV28 with TRBJ2-5; possibly TRBD1 for D (5 bases). V gave up 11 bases and J gave up 5 bases, with 15 bases separating them. CDR3 length: 12 residues. Germline V lookup: CDR1 MDHEN, CDR2 SYDVKM. The CDR3 here is CAANQGFETQYF. The CDR3, as DNA: TGTGCCGCAAATCAGGGTTTCGAGACCCAGTACTTC.

This rearrangement joins TRBV29-1 to TRBJ2-1; tentatively, D is TRBD2 (5 bases). With 6 bases removed from V and 10 bases from J, the gap between germline ends came to 10 bases. The CDR3 runs 10 residues. Germline CDR1 and CDR2: SQVTM and ANQGSEA. CDR3 coding DNA: TGCAGCGTCGGGGATATCGAGCAGTTCTTC. Its translation is CSVGDIEQFF.